What follows describes a single TCR beta chain. Its antigen is as yet unknown. The data derive from a study of siplizumab effects on memory and regulatory T cells. Broader study findings: Proliferating clones, CD4+ or CD8+, lacked an assignable naive or memory phenotype in roughly 80-97% of cases. A small minority of alloreactive clones were mapped to unstimulated subsets. The naive T cell population seemed more diverse than memory cells and seemed a major contributor to the alloresponse. Confirmation was lacking for the suppressive function of proliferating Tregs derived from siplizumab cultures.

Germline lookup yields CDR1 LNHDA and CDR2 SQIVND (reference sequence). V was shortened by 9 bases and J by 1 base, with 19 bases between the two germline ends. This CDR3 contains 16 residues. Profiling relied on immunoSEQ multiplex PCR, and the TCRdb table lists in-frame clones only, not all of them. The sample has tens of thousands of clones; 94% are singletons. The rearrangement joins TRBV19 to TRBJ1-5; tentatively, D is TRBD1 (6 bases). The specimen was non-Treg CD4+ T cells sorted from blood. This clonotype was obtained from a human donor in good health. Here the CDR3 DNA reads TGTGCCAGCAATCCACCGGGGGGCTGGAGCAATCAGCCCCAGCATTTT. Its translation is CASNPPGGWSNQPQHF.